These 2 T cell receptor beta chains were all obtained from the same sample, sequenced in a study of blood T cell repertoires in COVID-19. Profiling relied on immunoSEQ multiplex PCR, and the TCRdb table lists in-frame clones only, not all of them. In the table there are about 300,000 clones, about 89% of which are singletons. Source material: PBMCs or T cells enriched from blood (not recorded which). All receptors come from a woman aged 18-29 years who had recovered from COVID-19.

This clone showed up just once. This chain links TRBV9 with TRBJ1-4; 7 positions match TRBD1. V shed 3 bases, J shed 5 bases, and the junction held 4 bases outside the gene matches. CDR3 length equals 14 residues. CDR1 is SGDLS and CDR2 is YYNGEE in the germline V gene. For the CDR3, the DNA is TGTGCCAGCAGCGAGGGGACAGCAAATGAAAAACTGTTTTTT. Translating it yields CASSEGTANEKLFF.

The CDR3 loop reads CASTFRFGGGEQYF. The DNA for the CDR3 is TGTGCCAGCACGTTTCGGTTCGGCGGGGGGGAGCAGTACTTC. The chain links TRBV2 to TRBJ2-7; 8 nucleotides line up with TRBD2. The germline gives CDR1 SNHLY, CDR2 FYNNEI. CDR3 length: 14 amino acids. J gave up 7 bases and V 7 bases, and 12 bases lay outside the gene matches.